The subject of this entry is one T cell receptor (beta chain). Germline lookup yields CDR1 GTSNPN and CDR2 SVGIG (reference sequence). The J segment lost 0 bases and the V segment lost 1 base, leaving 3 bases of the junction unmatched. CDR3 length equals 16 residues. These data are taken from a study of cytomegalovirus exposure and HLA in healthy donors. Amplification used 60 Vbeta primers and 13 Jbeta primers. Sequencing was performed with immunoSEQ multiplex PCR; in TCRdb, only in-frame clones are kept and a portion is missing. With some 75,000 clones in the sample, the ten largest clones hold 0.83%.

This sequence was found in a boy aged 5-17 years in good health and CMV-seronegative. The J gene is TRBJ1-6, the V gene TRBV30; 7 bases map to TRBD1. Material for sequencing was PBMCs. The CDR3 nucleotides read TGTGCCTGGAGTGAACAGGGGTACTCCTATAATTCACCCCTCCACTTT. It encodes CAWSEQGYSYNSPLHF.